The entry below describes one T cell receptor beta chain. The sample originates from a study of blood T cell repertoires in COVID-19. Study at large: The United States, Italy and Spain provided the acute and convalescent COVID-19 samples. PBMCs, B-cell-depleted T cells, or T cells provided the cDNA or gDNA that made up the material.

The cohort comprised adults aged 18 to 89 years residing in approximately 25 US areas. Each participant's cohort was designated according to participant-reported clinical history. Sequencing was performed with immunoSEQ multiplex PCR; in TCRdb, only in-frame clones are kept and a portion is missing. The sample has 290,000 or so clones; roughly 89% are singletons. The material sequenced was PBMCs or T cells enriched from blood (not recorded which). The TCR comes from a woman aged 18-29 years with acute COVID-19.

The CDR3 DNA reads as TGTGCCAGCAGTGCAGGGGCGAACACTGAAGCTTTCTTT. Translation gives CASSAGANTEAFF. The rearrangement links TRBV28 to TRBJ1-1; D possibly corresponds to TRBD1 (6 bases). Germline V gene data show CDR1 as MDHEN and CDR2 as SYDVKM. Trimming shortened V by 5 bases and J by 1 base, and 8 bases separated the two germline ends. The CDR3 is 13 residues long.